This passage covers 5 T cell receptor beta chains from one sample sequenced in a study of TIL therapy for anti-PD-1-resistant metastatic lung cancer. The immunoSEQ assay was v3. Profiled with immunoSEQ multiplex PCR; TCRdb holds only in-frame clones, not every one. Seen here are 54,000 or so clones, about nine tenths observed once, and the top ten hold approximately 2.8%. As to time point: pre-treatment sample, taken before nivolumab and TIL therapy. Sequenced here: blood, sampled at baseline. These TCRs come from a person between 25 and 80 years old with non-small cell lung cancer.

The V gene is TRBV24-1, the J gene TRBJ1-1; TRBD1 is a possible D gene (5 bases). CDR1 and CDR2 (germline): KGHDR, SFDVKD. V gave up 1 base and J gave up 2 bases, with 19 bases separating them. This CDR3 spans 18 amino acids. The CDR3 loop reads CATSDLYQGITLNTEAFF. The CDR3 DNA is TGTGCCACCAGTGATTTATACCAGGGTATCACGCTTAACACTGAAGCTTTCTTT.

In its sample, this clone was seen once. The junction does not match germline at one end; this may be a read error. The chain combines TRBV12-3 or TRBV12-4 with TRBJ1-2; perhaps TRBD1 as D (5 bases). The length of the CDR3 is 12 residues. As DNA, the CDR3 is TGTGCCAGCAGTTTAGAATTGGCAGAACAGGACTTC. Translation gives CASSLELAEQDF.

V usage is TRBV3-1 (or the pseudogene TRBV3-2) and J usage is TRBJ2-7; D assignment may be TRBD1 or TRBD2 (5 bases each). Trimming took 5 bases from V and 4 from J, leaving 15 bases between them. Germline V CDR1 and CDR2: LGHDT, YNNKEL (reference sequence). The CDR3 contains 14 residues. As DNA, the CDR3 is TGTGCCAGCAGCTCGGAGCCGGGGCCATACGAGCAGTACTTC. Translation: CASSSEPGPYEQYF.

The CDR3 DNA is TGTGCCAGCGACGAGAACACTGAAGCTTTCTTT. It yields the protein CASDENTEAFF. The V and J genes are TRBV7-9 and TRBJ1-1; no definite D call. This CDR3 region has 11 residues. V gave up 8 bases and J gave up 1 base, with 5 bases separating them. Germline CDR1 is SEHNR and CDR2 is FQNEAQ (reference sequence).

The chain uses TRBV7-8 and TRBJ2-5; a possible D gene is TRBD2 (5 bases). This CDR3 comprises 14 residues. Trimming took 2 bases from V and 4 from J, leaving 11 bases between them. Germline V gene data show CDR1 as SGHVS and CDR2 as FQNEAQ. CDR3 sequence reads: CASSLHRGGETQYF. The CDR3, as DNA: TGTGCCAGCAGCTTACATCGGGGTGGAGAGACCCAGTACTTC.